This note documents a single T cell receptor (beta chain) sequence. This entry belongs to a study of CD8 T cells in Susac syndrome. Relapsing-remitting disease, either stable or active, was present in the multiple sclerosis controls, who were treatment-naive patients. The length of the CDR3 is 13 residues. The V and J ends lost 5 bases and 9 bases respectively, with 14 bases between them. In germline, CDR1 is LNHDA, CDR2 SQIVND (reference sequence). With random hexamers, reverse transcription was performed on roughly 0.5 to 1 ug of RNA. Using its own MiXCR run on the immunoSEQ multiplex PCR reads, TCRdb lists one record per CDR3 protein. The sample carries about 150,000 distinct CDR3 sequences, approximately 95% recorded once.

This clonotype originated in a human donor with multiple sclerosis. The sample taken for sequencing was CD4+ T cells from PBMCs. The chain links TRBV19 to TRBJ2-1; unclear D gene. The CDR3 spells CASSPRGPGEQFF. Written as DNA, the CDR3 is TGTGCCAGTAGTCCCCGTGGCCCCGGTGAGCAGTTCTTC.